This T cell receptor beta chain was identified in a study of blood T cell repertoires in COVID-19. About the study: From T cells, B-cell-depleted T cells, or PBMCs came the material, which was cDNA or gDNA.

The germline V and J ends were trimmed by 4 bases and 1 base, with 10 bases remaining between them. The CDR3 length is 15 residues. The germline CDR1 and CDR2 sequences are SNHLY and FYNNEI. Only in-frame clones appear in the TCRdb table, and some are missing; sequencing was by immunoSEQ multiplex PCR. Of over 600,000 clones in the sample, approximately 90% are singletons; the top ten hold 0.2% to 0.3%. The receptor's source is a woman between 18 and 30 years old with acute or convalescent COVID-19. The chain is built from TRBV2 and TRBJ2-2; D unclear. The sample consisted of peripheral blood. CDR3 sequence: CASSGWRRNTGELFF. The CDR3 DNA reads as TGTGCCAGCAGTGGGTGGCGGCGGAACACCGGGGAGCTGTTTTTT.